Below, one T cell receptor beta chain is given with its context. The antigen remains undetermined. Naive CD8 cells comprised CD45RO-negative, CCR7-positively selected cells, excluding terminally differentiated effector memory CD45RA+ cells. Every contributor of samples was a Caucasian grown-up residing in Nashville, Tennessee. This CDR3 has 20 amino acids. The germline V and J ends were trimmed by 1 base and 3 bases, with 25 bases remaining between them. Germline V CDR1 and CDR2: SGHRS, YFSETQ. Execution of the assay was at deep level. Assay used: immunoSEQ multiplex PCR; TCRdb lists only in-frame clones, some missing. Counted here are 1.5 million to 2.5 million clones, about 95% occurring once; the ten biggest clones make up 1.2%. The sample is drawn from a study of shared clonotypes between healthy human individuals. Study outcomes and limitations: The rarefaction results pointed to incomplete sorted-subset sequencing despite large depth.

The sequenced sample was naive CD8+ T cells sorted from blood. This sequence joins TRBV5-1 and TRBJ1-4, with a possible D match to TRBD1 (5 bases). The sequence was obtained from a man aged 18-30 years in good health. CDR3 protein: CASSLHHTGIRESANEKLFF. In nucleotides, the CDR3 is TGCGCCAGCAGCTTGCACCATACAGGTATCCGGGAGTCAGCTAATGAAAAACTGTTTTTT.